This T cell receptor (beta chain) was documented in a study of T cell repertoires in cytomegalovirus infection. Study details: Both a matching HLA type and CMV infection were indicated by public TCR beta signatures. Findings and caveats of the study: The cumulative frequency of public TCR beta families distinguished individuals who carried CMV together with the relevant HLA. Clonotypes of TCR beta that were HLA-C-restricted and CMV-specific dominated the ex vivo response.

In the case of this clonotype: Its antigen is not identified. The junction shows a germline mismatch at one end, possibly a read error.

TCRdb processed the reads anew with MiXCR; each CDR3 protein has one entry. The sample has around 740,000 distinct CDR3 sequences; 35% are singletons. This CDR3 has 13 amino acids. This rearrangement joins TRBV12-3 or TRBV12-4 to TRBJ1-4; D might be TRBD1 (5 bases). The source material was PBMCs. This TCR came from a human donor in good health (CMV status not recorded). Some clones in this sample may be carry-over from other donors' samples. CDR3 protein: CAISLLGDEKLFF. DNA for the CDR3: TGTGCCATCAGTTTGTTAGGGGACGAAAAACTGTTTTTT.